Listed below are T cell receptor beta chains from one sample, sequenced in a study of radiotherapy plus CTLA-4 blockade in lung cancer. TCRdb's copy holds only in-frame clones and misses some; the assay was immunoSEQ multiplex PCR. The sample records roughly 32,000 clones, approximately 70% being singletons. The specimen was peripheral blood, collected from a patient treated with radiotherapy plus ipilimumab. Receptor source: a human donor with non-small cell lung cancer who had stable disease on radiotherapy plus ipilimumab. Both conserved end residues are part of each CDR3. A D gene is named only where the DNA matches it firmly. Only some rows state a clone size, as once, few, many or a class for expanded clones.

size: -
V: TRBV5-1
J: TRBJ2-5
D: -
CDR3: CASSLAPQGGVKTQYF
DNA: TGCGCCAGCAGCTTGGCTCCACAGGGCGGTGTTAAGACCCAGTACTTC

size: -
V: TRBV2
J: TRBJ1-5
D: TRBD1
CDR3: CASSGDRGHPGNQPQHF
DNA: TGTGCCAGCAGTGGGGACAGGGGGCATCCGGGCAATCAGCCCCAGCATTTT

size: -
V: TRBV19
J: TRBJ1-2
D: -
CDR3: CASSMTRGYGYTF
DNA: TGTGCCAGTAGTATGACCAGGGGCTATGGCTACACCTTC

size: -
V: TRBV7-7
J: TRBJ2-7
D: -
CDR3: CASSPTGPYEQYF
DNA: TGTGCTAGCAGCCCCACAGGGCCCTACGAGCAGTACTTC

size: -
V: TRBV9
J: TRBJ1-4
D: -
CDR3: CASSGTSTNEKLFF
DNA: TGTGCCAGCAGCGGGACGTCAACTAATGAAAAACTGTTTTTT

size: -
V: TRBV29-1
J: TRBJ2-3
D: -
CDR3: CSVEYFGGRTTDTQYF
DNA: TGCAGCGTTGAATATTTCGGGGGCAGGACCACAGATACGCAGTATTTT

size: -
V: TRBV6-6
J: TRBJ1-1
D: TRBD1
CDR3: CASSWGTGGNTEAFF
DNA: TGTGCCAGCAGTTGGGGGACAGGCGGTAACACTGAAGCTTTCTTT

size: -
V: TRBV5-1
J: TRBJ2-3
D: -
CDR3: CASSLEGHADTQYF
DNA: TGCGCCAGCAGCTTGGAAGGGCATGCAGATACGCAGTATTTT

size: -
V: TRBV10-3
J: TRBJ2-3
D: -
CDR3: CAIRGRTSTDTQYF
DNA: TGTGCCATCCGTGGACGGACTAGCACAGATACGCAGTATTTT

size: -
V: TRBV4-1
J: TRBJ2-7
D: -
CDR3: CASSQDSPPAYEQYF
DNA: TGCGCCAGCAGCCAAGACTCTCCCCCGGCCTACGAGCAGTACTTC

size: -
V: TRBV10-2
J: TRBJ2-7
D: TRBD1
CDR3: CASNPGQANYEQYF
DNA: TGCGCCAGCAATCCGGGACAGGCGAACTACGAGCAGTACTTC

size: -
V: TRBV7-9
J: TRBJ2-7
D: -
CDR3: CASSPSYEQYF
DNA: TGTGCCAGCAGCCCCTCCTACGAGCAGTACTTC

size: -
V: TRBV9
J: TRBJ1-1
D: -
CDR3: CASSTITGKTEAFF
DNA: TGTGCCAGCAGTACAATTACAGGGAAAACTGAAGCTTTCTTT

size: -
V: TRBV11-2
J: TRBJ2-2
D: TRBD2
CDR3: CASSPSGGVNTGELFF
DNA: TGTGCCAGCAGCCCTAGCGGAGGGGTAAACACCGGGGAGCTGTTTTTT

size: -
V: TRBV27
J: TRBJ2-3
D: -
CDR3: CASRGEGGRGTDTQYF
DNA: TGTGCCAGCAGGGGGGAGGGGGGAAGAGGCACAGATACGCAGTATTTT

size: medium-sized
V: TRBV5-1
J: TRBJ2-1
D: -
CDR3: CASSPRPNYEQFF
DNA: TGCGCCAGCAGCCCTCGACCTAATTATGAGCAGTTCTTC

size: -
V: TRBV19
J: TRBJ2-7
D: -
CDR3: CASSIERQAPPYEQYF
DNA: TGTGCCAGTAGTATAGAACGACAGGCCCCCCCCTACGAGCAGTACTTC

size: -
V: TRBV4-2
J: TRBJ1-2
D: -
CDR3: CASSQSLGAHLGYTF
DNA: TGTGCCAGCAGCCAATCCCTTGGGGCTCACCTGGGCTACACCTTC

size: -
V: TRBV6-6
J: TRBJ2-5
D: -
CDR3: CASSPLRDSQETQYF
DNA: TGTGCCAGCAGCCCATTACGGGACTCCCAAGAGACCCAGTACTTC

size: few
V: TRBV7-2
J: TRBJ1-5
D: -
CDR3: CASSLASAGGNQPQHF
DNA: TGTGCCAGCAGCTTAGCTTCCGCGGGCGGCAATCAGCCCCAGCATTTT

size: -
V: TRBV19
J: TRBJ2-1
D: TRBD2
CDR3: CASSIGVLAAGSYNEQFF
DNA: TGTGCCAGTAGTATAGGGGTACTAGCGGCCGGCTCCTACAATGAGCAGTTCTTC

size: -
V: TRBV7-8
J: TRBJ2-2
D: -
CDR3: CASSLTAGGYTGELFF
DNA: TGTGCCAGCAGCTTGACGGCAGGGGGGTACACCGGGGAGCTGTTTTTT

size: -
V: TRBV7-8
J: TRBJ1-4
D: -
CDR3: CASSARTREKLFF
DNA: TGTGCCAGCAGCGCGAGGACACGAGAAAAACTGTTTTTT

size: -
V: TRBV28
J: TRBJ2-7
D: TRBD2
CDR3: CATQLAGVWEQYF
DNA: TGTGCCACCCAACTAGCGGGAGTGTGGGAGCAGTACTTC

size: -
V: TRBV25-1
J: TRBJ1-6
D: -
CDR3: CASSDGGELYNSPLHF
DNA: TGTGCCAGCAGTGATGGGGGGGAACTCTATAATTCACCCCTCCACTTT

size: few
V: TRBV7-8
J: TRBJ2-5
D: TRBD2
CDR3: CASSPTGTSGSQETQYF
DNA: TGTGCCAGCAGCCCCACCGGGACTAGCGGTAGCCAAGAGACCCAGTACTTC

size: medium-sized
V: TRBV12-5
J: TRBJ1-1
D: -
CDR3: CAASGLLNTEAFF
DNA: TGTGCTGCGTCTGGATTGTTAAACACTGAAGCTTTCTTT

size: -
V: TRBV6-5
J: TRBJ1-2
D: TRBD1
CDR3: CASSYQGAQSDGYTF
DNA: TGTGCCAGCAGTTACCAGGGGGCGCAGTCCGATGGCTACACCTTC

size: -
V: TRBV20-1
J: TRBJ1-2
D: -
CDR3: CSAWGSRGYTF
DNA: TGCAGTGCTTGGGGCTCAAGGGGCTACACCTTC

size: -
V: TRBV11-3
J: TRBJ2-3
D: TRBD1
CDR3: CASSFGTGSDTQYF
DNA: TGTGCCAGCAGCTTTGGGACAGGGTCAGATACGCAGTATTTT

size: -
V: TRBV4-2
J: TRBJ2-7
D: TRBD2
CDR3: CASSQDGGLAGDYEQYF
DNA: TGTGCCAGCAGCCAAGATGGTGGTCTAGCGGGAGACTACGAGCAGTACTTC

size: -
V: TRBV28
J: TRBJ1-4
D: -
CDR3: CASSSQEGSNEKLFF
DNA: TGTGCCAGCAGCTCACAGGAGGGTTCTAATGAAAAACTGTTTTTT

size: once
V: TRBV9
J: TRBJ2-1
D: -
CDR3: CASSVGPGGNEQFF
DNA: TGTGCCAGCAGCGTGGGGCCCGGAGGGAATGAGCAGTTCTTC

size: -
V: TRBV7-2
J: TRBJ2-7
D: TRBD2
CDR3: CASSRAGSTYEQYF
DNA: TGTGCCAGCAGCCGAGCGGGATCGACCTACGAGCAGTACTTC

size: -
V: TRBV7-7
J: TRBJ2-5
D: TRBD1
CDR3: CASSQGGGGQETQYF
DNA: TGTGCTAGCAGCCAAGGGGGCGGAGGACAAGAGACCCAGTACTTC

size: few
V: TRBV14
J: TRBJ1-1
D: -
CDR3: CASSQTANTEAFF
DNA: TGTGCCAGCAGCCAAACAGCGAACACTGAAGCTTTCTTT

size: -
V: TRBV7-3
J: TRBJ2-2
D: -
CDR3: CASSFQGGDTGELFF
DNA: TGTGCCAGCAGCTTTCAGGGCGGTGACACCGGGGAGCTGTTTTTT

size: few
V: TRBV5-4
J: TRBJ2-3
D: -
CDR3: CASRAPGLTSTTDTQYF
DNA: TGTGCCAGCAGGGCCCCAGGATTGACAAGTACTACAGATACGCAGTATTTT

size: -
V: TRBV6-4
J: TRBJ2-6
D: -
CDR3: CASSKSGLLSGANVLTF
DNA: TGTGCCAGCAGCAAGTCGGGGCTCCTCTCTGGGGCCAACGTCCTGACTTTC

size: -
V: TRBV27
J: TRBJ2-7
D: TRBD2
CDR3: CASSREEHYEQYF
DNA: TGTGCCAGCAGCCGGGAGGAACACTACGAGCAGTACTTC

size: -
V: TRBV6-1
J: TRBJ1-1
D: -
CDR3: CASGGRGVETEAFF
DNA: TGTGCCAGCGGTGGAAGGGGGGTAGAAACTGAAGCTTTCTTT

size: few
V: TRBV15
J: TRBJ2-7
D: TRBD1
CDR3: CATSRSDRGLDEQYF
DNA: TGTGCCACCAGCAGATCGGACAGGGGGCTTGACGAGCAGTACTTC

size: -
V: TRBV7-2
J: TRBJ1-2
D: TRBD1
CDR3: CASRPTGTYGYTF
DNA: TGTGCCAGCAGGCCGACAGGGACCTATGGCTACACCTTC

size: few
V: TRBV7-3
J: TRBJ2-7
D: TRBD2
CDR3: CASSPAGGVSSYEQYF
DNA: TGTGCCAGCAGCCCGGCGGGAGGAGTTAGCTCCTACGAGCAGTACTTC

size: once
V: TRBV18
J: TRBJ1-5
D: TRBD1
CDR3: CASSPDRVGQPQHF
DNA: TGTGCCAGCTCACCCGACAGGGTAGGTCAGCCCCAGCATTTT